This T cell receptor beta chain emerged from a study of OX40 agonist ivuxolimab in advanced cancers. Worth noting for this clone: The target antigen is unknown.

Study results and limitations: Expanded peripheral T-cell antigen specificity went undetermined.

Produced via immunoSEQ multiplex PCR; TCRdb's table is partial and in-frame only. The table lists about 79,000 clones, roughly 88% of them singletons, with around 0.33% in the top ten. From germline, CDR1 is MNHEY and CDR2 SMNVEV (reference sequence). The CDR3 is made up of 14 amino acids. Trimming removed 6 bases from V and 1 base from J; junction bases left unmatched: 6. The chain combines TRBV27 with TRBJ2-7; the match to TRBD1 covers 7 bases. This clonotype originated in an adult with an advanced solid tumor such as melanoma, head and neck, liver or kidney cancer. Sequenced material: CD4+ or CD8+ T cells sorted from blood, taken in a trial of the OX40 agonist ivuxolimab. The CDR3 DNA sequence: TGTGCCAGCAGACGCCCGACAGGGTCCTACGAGCAGTACTTC. Translated: CASRRPTGSYEQYF.